This T cell receptor beta chain is from a study of blood T cell repertoires in COVID-19. The CDR3 extends over 15 amino acids. Germline assignment: CDR1 SGHTS and CDR2 YDEGEE. V gave up 0 bases and J gave up 3 bases, with 10 bases separating them. Profiling relied on immunoSEQ multiplex PCR, and the TCRdb table lists in-frame clones only, not all of them. The table lists about 82,000 clones, roughly 80% of them singletons. Sequencing used peripheral blood. The source is a woman in her 40s with active or convalescent COVID-19. The chain couples TRBV5-8 to TRBJ1-5; D is uncertain. The CDR3 DNA reads as TGTGCCAGCAGCTTGGGACTTAACGTCAATCAGCCCCAGCATTTT. Amino acids: CASSLGLNVNQPQHF.